What follows is one T cell receptor (beta chain) and its context. This sample stems from a study of T cell responses to AZD1222 COVID-19 vaccine. The method was immunoSEQ multiplex PCR; TCRdb's version includes in-frame clones alone and lacks a portion of them. This sample carries around 100,000 clones, around 96% of them seen once, and the ten largest clones take roughly 2%. V trimming: 4 bases; J trimming: 3 bases; junction bases outside the gene matches: 17. Germline V gene lookup returns CDR1 SGDLS and CDR2 YYNGEE. This CDR3 has 19 residues. The source was peripheral blood, collected on day 0 of AZD1222 vaccination. This chain links TRBV9 with TRBJ1-3; TRBD1 matches 9 bases. The origin of this receptor is an adult in good health. Written as DNA, the CDR3 is TGTGCCAGCAGCCCCCCCACAGGGGGCATTTCCCTTTTTGGAAACACCATATATTTT. Protein sequence: CASSPPTGGISLFGNTIYF.